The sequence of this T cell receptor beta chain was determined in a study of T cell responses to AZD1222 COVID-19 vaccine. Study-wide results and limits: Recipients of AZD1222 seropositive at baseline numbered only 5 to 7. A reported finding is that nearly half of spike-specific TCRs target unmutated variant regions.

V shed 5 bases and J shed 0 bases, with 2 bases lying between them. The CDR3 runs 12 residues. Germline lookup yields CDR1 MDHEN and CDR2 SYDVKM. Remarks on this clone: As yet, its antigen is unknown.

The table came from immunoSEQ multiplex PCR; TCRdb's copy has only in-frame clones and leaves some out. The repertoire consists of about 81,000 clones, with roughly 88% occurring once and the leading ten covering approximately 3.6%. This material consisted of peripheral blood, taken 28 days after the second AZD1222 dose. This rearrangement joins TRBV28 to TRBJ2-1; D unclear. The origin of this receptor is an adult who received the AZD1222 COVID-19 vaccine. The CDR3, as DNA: TGTGCCAGCAGTGTCTCCTACAATGAGCAGTTCTTC. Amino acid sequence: CASSVSYNEQFF.